The T cell receptor beta chain described here comes from a study of T cell responses to AZD1222 COVID-19 vaccine. Study findings and constraints: The breadth and depth of Spike-specific TCRs increased once two AZD1222 doses had been given. Baseline seropositivity characterized only six or seven AZD1222 recipients.

This clone qualifies as medium-sized. Its matching antigen is unknown. TCRdb keeps only in-frame clones here, not all; method: immunoSEQ multiplex PCR. Of tens of thousands of clones listed, approximately 90% were seen once; the top ten hold under 3.5%. The CDR3 length is 16 residues. V gave up 2 bases and J gave up 5 bases, with 19 bases separating them. In germline, CDR1 is MNHNS, CDR2 SASEGT. This specimen was peripheral blood, taken 28 days after the second AZD1222 dose. The chain joins TRBV6-1 to TRBJ2-7; D is unresolved. This clonotype was sampled from an adult who received the AZD1222 COVID-19 vaccine. The CDR3 nucleotides read TGTGCCAGCAGTGAACAGGCAGCAAAAGGCGTAGACGAGCAGTACTTC. Protein: CASSEQAAKGVDEQYF.